The 10 T cell receptor beta chains reported below all come from one sample, sequenced in a study of T cells in Graves' hyperthyroidism and ophthalmopathy. Regions amplified from RNA transcripts were the TCR beta CDR3 regions. Primed by the HTBI set, a first-round RT-PCR was run on the TCR CDR3. TCRdb reanalysed the multiplex PCR reads using MiXCR and keeps one entry per CDR3 protein. The sample has about 420,000 distinct CDR3 sequences; roughly 15% are singletons. The sequenced sample was blood. The receptor source for this set is a woman younger than 30 with Graves' hyperthyroidism.

The rearrangement links TRBV6-1 to TRBJ1-1, with 9 positions matching TRBD1. With 5 bases clipped from V and 4 bases from J, the junction kept 11 bases outside the gene matches. Per the germline V gene, CDR1 is MNHNS and CDR2 is SASEGT. This CDR3 comprises 16 residues. CDR3 amino acids: CASSLTAGTGSTEAFF. The CDR3 region has the DNA TGTGCCAGCAGTCTTACGGCCGGGACAGGGAGCACTGAAGCTTTCTTT.

This clonotype was detected many times. This chain joins TRBV20-1 and TRBJ2-3; 8 bases are a match to TRBD2. This CDR3 region has 14 residues. The V gene end was trimmed by 3 bases and the J gene end by 0 bases; junction bases not matched to a gene: 2. CDR1 is DFQATT and CDR2 is SNEGSKA in the germline V gene (reference sequence). CDR3 DNA: TGCAGTGCTAGCGCTAGCGGGAGCACAGATACGCAGTATTTT. Its protein product is CSASASGSTDTQYF.

This chain uses TRBV6-1 with TRBJ1-1, with D unresolved. Germline loops: CDR1 MNHNS, CDR2 SASEGT. V gave up 5 bases and J gave up 1 base, with 14 bases separating them. The CDR3 has 15 amino acids. The CDR3 sequence: CASSSRNDPNTEAFF. The CDR3 DNA follows: TGTGCCAGCAGTAGTCGGAACGACCCGAACACTGAAGCTTTCTTT.

As to this clonotype: With a much larger clone just one base away, this may be a read error. CDR3 sequence (DNA): TGTGCCAGCAGTTTGATAGGGCGAAACACTGAAGCTCTCTTT. Its translation is CASSLIGRNTEALF. V usage is TRBV28 and J usage is TRBJ1-1; no reliable D call. This CDR3 comprises 14 residues. Germline V gene sequence: CDR1 MDHEN, CDR2 SYDVKM.

This clonotype was seen repeatedly, ten times or more. This chain joins TRBV18 and TRBJ2-7, with a weak D call TRBD2 (5 bases). Germline V gene data show CDR1 as KGHSH and CDR2 as LQKENI. V lost 1 base to trimming and J lost 2 bases, with 6 bases between them. The CDR3 is 13 amino acids. In DNA form, the CDR3 reads TGTGCCAGCTCACCACGGCGGGCCTACGAGCAGTACTTC. Translating gives CASSPRRAYEQYF.

This rearrangement joins TRBV6-1 to TRBJ1-1; TRBD1 aligns across 7 bases. The CDR3 runs to 14 residues. V was pared by 1 base and J by 7 bases, with 6 bases of the junction left unmatched. From germline, CDR1 is MNHNS and CDR2 SASEGT. The CDR3, as DNA: TGTGCCAGCAGTGAAGATCCCAGGGGGTATGAAGCTTTCTTT. It yields the protein CASSEDPRGYEAFF.

This clonotype was counted only a few times. This rearrangement joins TRBV6-1 to TRBJ1-1; TRBD1 matches 7 bases. J lost 4 bases, V lost 9 bases, and 5 bases had no gene match. The CDR3 has 12 residues. Germline CDR1 reads MNHNS; CDR2 reads SASEGT. Here the CDR3 DNA reads TGTGCCAGTACAGGGGTCGGCACTGAAGCTTTCTTT. It specifies CASTGVGTEAFF.

The V and J genes are TRBV4-1 and TRBJ1-1, with D uncertain. The CDR3 is made up of 13 amino acids. Germline values: CDR1 MGHRA, CDR2 YSYEKL. Trimming shortened V by 0 bases and J by 3 bases, and 5 bases separated the two germline ends. The CDR3 region is CASSQDGYTEAFF. CDR3 coding DNA: TGCGCCAGCAGCCAAGACGGGTACACTGAAGCTTTCTTT.

The gene calls are TRBV4-3 and TRBJ2-2; D remains unclear. The CDR3 spans 17 residues. From germline, CDR1 is LGHNA and CDR2 YSLEER. Trimming cost V 1 base and J 1 base, with 13 bases left between them. The CDR3 spells CASSQAAGAWNTGELFF. The DNA for the CDR3 is TGCGCCAGCAGCCAAGCTGCCGGCGCCTGGAACACCGGGGAGCTGTTTTTT.

The gene calls are TRBV6-2 or TRBV6-3 and TRBJ1-2; 7 bases are shared with TRBD1. The CDR3 covers 16 residues. The germline V gene encodes CDR1 MNHEY and CDR2 SVGEGT. The V segment lost 6 bases and the J segment 2 bases; nucleotides outside the gene matches: 12. CDR3 in amino acids: CASRTGTALENYGYTF. The CDR3, as DNA: TGTGCCAGCAGGACCGGGACAGCACTAGAGAACTATGGCTACACCTTC.